The 26 T cell receptor beta chains given below trace back to one sample, sequenced in a study of response to subunit inactivated influenza vaccine. MiXCR, run by TCRdb on the RT-PCR reads, gives a single entry per CDR3 protein. The data show some 540,000 distinct CDR3 sequences, with under 30% seen just once and 2.5% to 3% held by the top ten. Another study also made use of these data, one on T cells expressing NK-cell markers. That study reports: 5'RACE template switching with UMIs generated TCR beta cDNA.

The starting material was CD4+ T cells sorted from PBMCs, obtained 12 days after vaccination. The origin of the receptors is a middle-aged man who received an inactivated influenza vaccine.

This clonotype turned up a few times. The chain uses TRBV7-8 and TRBJ2-2; weak D call: TRBD2 (6 bases). The germline gives CDR1 SGHVS, CDR2 FQNEAQ. Trimming took off 3 bases at V and 5 bases at J, with 13 bases between the two ends. The CDR3 covers 15 residues. CDR3 nucleotides: TGTGCCAGCAGCTTTTCGCCCGGGAGAACCGGGGAGCTGTTTTTT. Its protein product is CASSFSPGRTGELFF.

This clonotype was seen a few times. The chain has TRBV28 and TRBJ2-3; weak D call: TRBD1 (5 bases). CDR1 and CDR2 from the germline V gene are MDHEN and SYDVKM. V was trimmed by 2 bases and J by 5 bases, leaving 14 bases between them. The CDR3 totals 15 residues. As DNA, the CDR3 is TGTGCCAGCAGTTTAGTTGGCAGGGTGGGAGATACGCAGTATTTT. This codes for CASSLVGRVGDTQYF.

As DNA, the CDR3 is TGTGCCAGCAGCTTAGCGGGTCGGCTAGCCCAAGTCAATGAGCAGTTCTTC. Protein sequence: CASSLAGRLAQVNEQFF. The chain joins TRBV7-2 to TRBJ2-1; TRBD2 might be the D (5 bases). CDR1 is SGHTA and CDR2 is FQGNSA in the germline V gene. The CDR3 covers 17 residues. V dropped 0 bases and J dropped 6 bases, with 18 bases sitting between them.

This clonotype was observed a few times. Here the CDR3 reads CASSSALSTGPRYYEQYF. The CDR3 bases are TGTGCCAGCAGTTCCGCCCTTTCAACAGGCCCCCGCTACTACGAGCAGTACTTC. This chain uses TRBV28 with TRBJ2-7, with D maybe TRBD1 (5 bases). In germline, CDR1 is MDHEN, CDR2 SYDVKM. V shed 4 bases and J shed 3 bases, with 25 bases lying between them. CDR3 size: 18 residues.

The V call is TRBV14, the J call TRBJ2-3, with D perhaps TRBD2 (5 bases). Germline V gives CDR1 SGHDN, CDR2 FVKESK. The CDR3 spans 15 residues. V was trimmed by 4 bases and J by 1 base, leaving 12 bases between them. The CDR3 DNA follows: TGTGCCAGCAGCCCCGGAGCGCGGGGCACAGATACGCAGTATTTT. Translated: CASSPGARGTDTQYF.

This clonotype was observed a single time. The chain links TRBV4-2 to TRBJ1-1, with D unresolved. The V gene's germline CDR1 is LGHNA and CDR2 YNFKEQ. Trimming cost V 0 bases and J 2 bases, with 10 bases left between them. The CDR3 spans 15 residues. The chain's CDR3 is CASSQDKQRNTEAFF. CDR3 coding DNA: TGTGCCAGCAGCCAAGATAAACAACGAAACACTGAAGCTTTCTTT.

In this sample, this clonotype turned up many times. This sequence joins TRBV28 and TRBJ2-5; no firm D call. Germline V gene data show CDR1 as MDHEN and CDR2 as SYDVKM. With 6 bases removed from V and 3 bases from J, the gap between germline ends came to 14 bases. The CDR3 runs to 14 residues. The CDR3 sequence: CASSTGQLKETQYF. CDR3 sequence (DNA): TGTGCCAGCAGCACGGGTCAGCTGAAAGAGACCCAGTACTTC. The full variable domain, its missing parts supplied by reference TRBV28 and TRBJ2-5, is DVKVTQSSRYLVKRTGEKVFLECVQDMDHENMFWYRQDPGLGLRLIYFSYDVKMKEKGDIPEGYSVSREKKERFSLILESASTNQTSMYLCASSTGQLKETQYFGPGTRLLVL.

The chain is built from TRBV9 and TRBJ1-2; D uncertain. V was trimmed by 0 bases and J by 0 bases, leaving 9 bases between them. The CDR3 covers 15 residues. Germline CDR1 is SGDLS and CDR2 is YYNGEE. The CDR3 DNA reads TGTGCCAGCAGCGTAGAATGGGCCACTAACTATGGCTACACCTTC. Its translation is CASSVEWATNYGYTF.

This clonotype was counted between two and nine times. V gene TRBV7-9 combines with J gene TRBJ2-3; possibly TRBD1 for D (6 bases). The length of the CDR3 is 15 residues. Germline V lookup: CDR1 SEHNR, CDR2 FQNEAQ (reference sequence). Trimming pared 5 bases from V and 6 bases from J, leaving 18 bases between. Here the CDR3 reads CASSQLTGLGDTQYF. CDR3 nucleotide sequence: TGTGCCAGCAGCCAATTGACAGGTCTGGGTGATACGCAGTATTTT.

This clonotype was detected a few times. The gene calls are TRBV20-1 and TRBJ1-6; D not certain. The V gene's germline CDR1 is DFQATT and CDR2 SNEGSKA (reference sequence). Trimming stripped 3 bases from V and 8 bases from J, with 14 bases between. The CDR3 has 14 amino acids. CDR3: CSASGQDPYSPLHF. CDR3 sequence (DNA): TGCAGTGCTAGTGGCCAGGACCCCTATTCACCCCTCCACTTT.

The V gene is TRBV20-1, the J gene TRBJ2-2; tentative D call: TRBD2 (6 bases). V was clipped by 1 base and J by 1 base, with 28 bases between them. Germline CDR1 reads DFQATT; CDR2 reads SNEGSKA (reference sequence). The CDR3 loop spans 21 amino acids. The CDR3 reads CSARVWGGQPRIRGNTGELFF. In DNA, the CDR3 is TGCAGTGCTAGAGTTTGGGGAGGTCAGCCTCGTATTAGAGGGAACACCGGGGAGCTGTTTTTT.

This clonotype was recorded a few times. J is TRBJ2-5 and V is TRBV12-3 or TRBV12-4, with 9 bases identical to TRBD1. This CDR3 spans 15 amino acids. J lost 1 base, V lost 6 bases, and 6 bases had no gene match. The CDR3 region has the DNA TGTGCCAGCAGCCGGGAACAGGGGGCCCAAGAGACCCAGTACTTC. It codes for CASSREQGAQETQYF.

V is TRBV6-6 and J is TRBJ1-2, with TRBD1 matching 11 bases. The V gene end was trimmed by 5 bases and the J gene end by 7 bases; junction bases not matched to a gene: 3. This CDR3 contains 13 residues. Germline V gene lookup returns CDR1 MNHNY and CDR2 SVGAGI (reference sequence). DNA of the CDR3: TGTGCCAGCAGTCGAGGGACAGGGGGTGGCTACACCTTC. Translating gives CASSRGTGGGYTF.

J is TRBJ1-4 and V is TRBV6-1; 7 positions match TRBD1. Germline loops: CDR1 MNHNS, CDR2 SASEGT. Trimming removed 6 bases from V and 4 bases from J; junction bases left unmatched: 8. The length of the CDR3 is 15 residues. The DNA for the CDR3 is TGTGCCAGCAGAGTGACAGGGCCCCTTAATGAAAAACTGTTTTTT. Protein sequence: CASRVTGPLNEKLFF.

This clonotype was observed at least ten times. CDR3 sequence: CASSFSGGKEKLFF. The CDR3, as DNA: TGTGCCAGCAGTTTTAGTGGGGGAAAAGAAAAACTGTTTTTT. The chain carries TRBV12-3 or TRBV12-4 and TRBJ1-4; tentative D call: TRBD1 (5 bases). V was cut by 3 bases and J by 8 bases, with 13 bases left in between. CDR3 length equals 14 residues.

This clonotype was seen repeatedly, ten times or more. The chain carries TRBV20-1 and TRBJ1-1; 7 bases agree with TRBD1. The CDR3 runs to 13 residues. J was trimmed by 6 bases and V by 3 bases; bases with no gene match: 7. Germline V gene data show CDR1 as DFQATT and CDR2 as SNEGSKA (reference sequence). CDR3 residues: CSASDRAVAEAFF. CDR3 nucleotide sequence: TGCAGTGCTAGCGACAGGGCAGTCGCTGAAGCTTTCTTT.

The V gene is TRBV24-1, the J gene TRBJ1-5; 7 bases fit TRBD1. The CDR3 loop spans 15 amino acids. Losses at the gene ends were 5 bases for V and 1 base for J; bases not matched to a gene: 4. From germline, CDR1 is KGHDR and CDR2 SFDVKD. The CDR3 DNA reads as TGTGCCACCAGTGGAGACAGGGCGAGCAATCAGCCCCAGCATTTT. Translated: CATSGDRASNQPQHF.

The genes are TRBV3-1 and TRBJ2-2; D not certain. Germline CDR1 is LGHDT and CDR2 is YNNKEL (reference sequence). V lost 3 bases and J lost 4, with 15 bases in between. The CDR3 extends over 16 amino acids. CDR3 protein: CASSQASSLLTGELFF. CDR3 bases: TGTGCCAGCAGCCAGGCCTCTTCATTGCTCACCGGGGAGCTGTTTTTT.

The gene calls are TRBV6-1 and TRBJ1-4, with TRBD1 identical over 8 bases. CDR3 length equals 16 residues. Trimming cost V 6 bases and J 5 bases; bases outside gene matches: 11. Looked up from germline, CDR1 is MNHNS and CDR2 is SASEGT. The CDR3 sequence: CASSPEPGGANEKLFF. As DNA, the CDR3 is TGTGCCAGCAGCCCCGAACCAGGGGGCGCAAATGAAAAACTGTTTTTT.

The chain uses TRBV2 and TRBJ2-2; 12 positions match TRBD1. Germline V gene data show CDR1 as SNHLY and CDR2 as FYNNEI. With 6 bases clipped from V and 5 bases from J, the junction kept 7 bases outside the gene matches. CDR3 length equals 16 residues. The CDR3 spells CASRSGQGAGTGELFF. As DNA, the CDR3 is TGTGCCAGCAGATCGGGACAGGGGGCCGGGACCGGGGAGCTGTTTTTT. Supplemented by reference TRBV2 and TRBJ2-2, the full variable domain reads EPEVTQTPSHQVTQMGQEVILRCVPISNHLYFYWYRQILGQKVEFLVSFYNNEISEKSEIFDDQFSVERPDGSNFTLKIRSTKLEDSAMYFCASRSGQGAGTGELFFGEGSRLTVL.

This clonotype has a handful of counts. The V call is TRBV29-1, the J call TRBJ2-1, with a weak D call TRBD2 (5 bases). CDR1 SQVTM and CDR2 ANQGSEA come from the germline V gene. Trimming removed 4 bases at V and 12 bases at J, with 10 bases between. The CDR3 runs to 10 residues. The CDR3 DNA reads as TGCAGCGTTGTGGGAGAGACGCAGTTCTTC. Protein sequence: CSVVGETQFF.

The J gene is TRBJ2-7, the V gene TRBV7-2, with D uncertain. The germline CDR1 and CDR2 sequences are SGHTA and FQGNSA. Trimming removed 1 base from V and 7 bases from J, with 14 bases in between. This CDR3 spans 14 amino acids. The CDR3 sequence is CASSLDRASGEQYF. CDR3 nucleotide sequence: TGTGCCAGCAGCTTAGATAGGGCGAGTGGAGAGCAGTACTTC.

V usage is TRBV4-3 and J usage is TRBJ1-2; D perhaps matches TRBD1 (6 bases). The V gene's germline CDR1 is LGHNA and CDR2 YSLEER. The CDR3 runs to 13 residues. The V gene lost 3 bases and the J gene lost 7 bases, with 12 bases spanning the gap. CDR3 bases: TGCGCCAGCAGCCACCAGACAGGAGGTGGCTACACCTTC. The encoded protein is CASSHQTGGGYTF.

The gene calls are TRBV20-1 and TRBJ2-1, with D hard to call. The CDR3 is made up of 13 amino acids. The V and J ends lost 0 bases and 9 bases respectively, with 12 bases between them. The germline V gene has CDR1 DFQATT and CDR2 SNEGSKA (reference sequence). The CDR3 loop is CSARDVRATEQFF. The DNA of the CDR3 is TGCAGTGCTAGAGATGTCCGGGCGACTGAGCAGTTCTTC.

In DNA, the CDR3 is TGTGCCAGCAGCTTATATAGGGCCCATGAGCAGTTCTTC. Its protein is CASSLYRAHEQFF. V usage is TRBV7-2 and J usage is TRBJ2-1; D is unresolved. CDR1 SGHTA and CDR2 FQGNSA come from the germline V gene. Trimming took 2 bases from V and 8 from J, leaving 10 bases between them. The CDR3 covers 13 residues.

The chain carries TRBV27 and TRBJ1-5; 8 bases match TRBD1. Germline CDR1 is MNHEY and CDR2 is SMNVEV (reference sequence). J lost 6 bases, V lost 6 bases, and 7 bases had no gene match. CDR3 length: 14 residues. CDR3 amino acids: CASRGRQGTQPQHF. CDR3 sequence (DNA): TGTGCCAGCAGGGGTAGACAGGGGACTCAGCCCCAGCATTTT.